This T cell receptor (beta chain) emerged from a study of memory CD4+ T cells and cytomegalovirus serostatus. Study in general: Of the healthy Belgian adults, several were CMV seropositive and about 24 seronegative.

This CDR3 is built from 13 residues. V was clipped by 0 bases and J by 5 bases, with 8 bases between them. Germline V gives CDR1 SGHRS, CDR2 YFSETQ. In the original processing: After removing out-of-frame reads, approximately 2 million distinct TCRbeta sequences remained. TCRdb keeps only in-frame clones here, not all; method: immunoSEQ multiplex PCR. V and J calls and clone size are as listed in that table; D and trimming were resolved from the DNA. The sample comprises about 52,000 clones, more than 70% of which are singletons, and around 1.3% rests with the top ten. The sort gate was single viable CD3+CD4+CD8-CD45RO+ cells for memory CD4+ T cells. After thawing, CD4+ T cells were positively selected.

The source material was memory CD4+ T cells from blood. This TCR was recovered from an adult in good health and CMV-seropositive. The chain couples TRBV5-1 to TRBJ1-1; D is unclear. This CDR3 is CASSLAGRTEAFF. CDR3 DNA: TGCGCCAGCAGCTTGGCCGGGAGAACTGAAGCTTTCTTT.